Listed here are 21 T cell receptor beta chains from one sample, sequenced in a study of T cell changes during pregnancy in multiple sclerosis. Only in-frame clones appear in the TCRdb table, and some are missing; sequencing was by immunoSEQ multiplex PCR. In the table there are about 80,000 clones, over 75% of which are singletons. The sample was peripheral blood, taken before pregnancy. The receptors here all came from a female donor with multiple sclerosis, enrolled in a pregnancy study.

The V call is TRBV27, the J call TRBJ2-7; TRBD1 is a possible D gene (6 bases). CDR1 is MNHEY and CDR2 is SMNVEV in the germline V gene (reference sequence). The CDR3 spans 15 residues. Between the trimmed V and J ends, which lost 0 bases and 9 bases, there was a span of 18 bases. The CDR3 DNA follows: TGTGCCAGCAGTTTATCGAGAGGCGTGGGGGCAGCGCAGTACTTC. Translated, it gives CASSLSRGVGAAQYF.

V gene TRBV5-1 combines with J gene TRBJ2-7; 12 bases are shared with TRBD2. Per germline, CDR1 SGHRS and CDR2 YFSETQ. The CDR3 totals 18 residues. V trimming: 5 bases; J trimming: 3 bases; junction bases outside the gene matches: 15. The CDR3 region has the DNA TGCGCCAGCAGTTACGGTGTTACTAGCGGGGGGAACCTCTACGAGCAGTACTTC. This gives the protein CASSYGVTSGGNLYEQYF.

The chain is built from TRBV7-2 and TRBJ1-4; 9 bases match TRBD1. With V trimmed by 2 bases and J by 8 bases, 6 bases remained unmatched. From germline, CDR1 is SGHTA and CDR2 FQGNSA. This CDR3 has 15 residues. The CDR3: CASSLTGTGREKLFF. CDR3 bases: TGTGCCAGCAGCTTAACCGGGACAGGGAGGGAAAAACTGTTTTTT.

The rearrangement joins TRBV30 to TRBJ2-1, with a tentative D call TRBD2 (5 bases). Germline-derived CDR1 and CDR2 are GTSNPN and SVGIG (reference sequence). Trimming shortened V by 0 bases and J by 1 base, and 7 bases separated the two germline ends. This CDR3 spans 14 amino acids. CDR3 bases: TGTGCCTGGAGTGTACCGGGGTCCTACAATGAGCAGTTCTTC. As protein: CAWSVPGSYNEQFF.

The V call is TRBV7-9, the J call TRBJ2-7; 7 bases align to TRBD1. CDR1 and CDR2 from the germline V gene are SEHNR and FQNEAQ (reference sequence). V dropped 4 bases and J dropped 5; count of bases not matched to a gene: 5. This CDR3 contains 13 residues. The CDR3 reads CASSSRQGNEQYF. The DNA for the CDR3 is TGTGCCAGCAGCTCAAGACAGGGCAACGAGCAGTACTTC.

The chain recombines TRBV4-1 with TRBJ1-5; D is uncertain. V dropped 5 bases and J dropped 2 bases, with 10 bases sitting between them. Germline V gene sequence: CDR1 MGHRA, CDR2 YSYEKL. This CDR3 is 14 amino acids long. The CDR3 DNA sequence: TGCGCCAGCAGCGCACGGGTGGGCAATCAGCCCCAGCATTTT. Amino acids: CASSARVGNQPQHF.

The chain uses TRBV15 and TRBJ2-5; TRBD2 agrees at 7 bases. Germline values: CDR1 LNHNV, CDR2 YYDKDF (reference sequence). The CDR3 has 17 amino acids. The CDR3 reads CASRPGGTQLYQETQYF. For the CDR3, the DNA is TGTGCTTCCCGCCCCGGGGGGACCCAACTCTACCAAGAGACCCAGTACTTC. Variable domain in full (rest from reference TRBV15 and TRBJ2-5): DAMVIQNPRYQVTQFGKPVTLSCSQTLNHNVMYWYQQKSSQAPKLLFHYYDKDFNNEADTPDNFQSRRPNTSFCFLDIRSPGLGDTAMYLCASRPGGTQLYQETQYFGPGTRLLVL.

The CDR3 loop reads CASSNEGDRGDEQYF. CDR3 nucleotides: TGTGCCAGCAGCAATGAGGGGGACCGCGGCGACGAGCAGTACTTC. The chain couples TRBV7-9 to TRBJ2-7; D perhaps matches TRBD1 (6 bases). Trimming cost V 5 bases and J 5 bases, with 19 bases left between them. Germline V lookup: CDR1 SEHNR, CDR2 FQNEAQ (reference sequence). CDR3 length: 15 residues.

The chain couples TRBV9 to TRBJ2-5; D may be TRBD1 (6 bases). CDR1 is SGDLS and CDR2 is YYNGEE in the germline V gene. The CDR3 has 15 amino acids. Trimming removed 4 bases at V and 0 bases at J, with 13 bases between. The CDR3: CASSFSQGYQETQYF. DNA of the CDR3: TGTGCCAGCAGCTTCTCGCAGGGGTACCAAGAGACCCAGTACTTC.

This clone has a single count. J is TRBJ2-2 and V is TRBV6-5; TRBD1 is a possible D gene (5 bases). V gave up 2 bases and J gave up 6 bases, with 16 bases separating them. Germline loops: CDR1 MNHEY, CDR2 SVGAGI. There are 16 residues in the CDR3. Written as DNA, the CDR3 is TGTGCCAGCAGTTACGGGGCAGGGCCCGGCCCCGGGGAGCTGTTTTTT. Protein: CASSYGAGPGPGELFF.

In nucleotides, the CDR3 is TGTGCCAGCAGCCTCTACTATGGCTACACCTTC. Translated: CASSLYYGYTF. This chain uses TRBV7-2 with TRBJ1-2; D is uncertain. The V gene lost 5 bases and the J gene lost 3 bases, with 4 bases spanning the gap. The CDR3 consists of 11 residues. CDR1 SGHTA and CDR2 FQGNSA come from the germline V gene.

This chain uses TRBV13 with TRBJ1-5; 9 positions match TRBD1. This CDR3 is built from 19 residues. The ends lost 6 bases at V and 1 base at J; junction bases unmatched: 16. Germline loops: CDR1 PRHDT, CDR2 FYEKMQ (reference sequence). The CDR3 is CASSSTGTGNEVSNQPQHF. The CDR3 bases are TGTGCCAGCAGTTCAACCGGGACAGGGAACGAGGTGAGCAATCAGCCCCAGCATTTT. Looking up the rest from reference TRBV13 and TRBJ1-5 gives the full variable domain: AAGVIQSPRHLIKEKRETATLKCYPIPRHDTVYWYQQGPGQDPQFLISFYEKMQSDKGSIPDRFSAQQFSDYHSELNMSSLELGDSALYFCASSSTGTGNEVSNQPQHFGDGTRLSIL.

This clone was recorded once. V is TRBV18 and J is TRBJ1-2; tentative D call: TRBD1 (5 bases). The germline V and J ends were trimmed by 0 bases and 5 bases, with 10 bases remaining between them. Germline V CDR1 and CDR2: KGHSH, LQKENI. The CDR3 is made up of 14 amino acids. The CDR3: CASSPPTQGYGYTF. In nucleotides, the CDR3 is TGTGCCAGCTCACCACCCACCCAGGGTTATGGCTACACCTTC.

This rearrangement joins TRBV9 to TRBJ2-3; 9 bases match TRBD1. The germline V gene has CDR1 SGDLS and CDR2 YYNGEE. This CDR3 contains 16 residues. The V segment lost 1 base and the J segment 4 bases; nucleotides outside the gene matches: 7. The CDR3 bases are TGTGCCAGCAGCGTATCAGGGGGACAGGGACCAGATACGCAGTATTTT. It encodes CASSVSGGQGPDTQYF.

V gene TRBV5-1 combines with J gene TRBJ2-3; a weak D match, TRBD2 (6 bases). The CDR3 is 17 residues long. CDR1 and CDR2 (germline): SGHRS, YFSETQ. The ends were cut back, 1 base at V and 1 base at J, with 16 bases in the middle. The CDR3 region is CASSLYVGGARTDTQYF. CDR3 DNA sequence: TGCGCCAGCAGCTTGTATGTGGGCGGGGCCCGCACAGATACGCAGTATTTT.

Notes on this clone: This same CDR3 is encoded by further DNA sequences in the sample. V is TRBV5-1 and J is TRBJ2-3, with 8 bases that match TRBD1. Germline values: CDR1 SGHRS, CDR2 YFSETQ. Trimming at V came to 0 bases and at J to 3 bases, leaving 3 bases not matched to a gene. The CDR3 sequence is 15 residues long. CDR3 in DNA: TGCGCCAGCAGCTTGGGGGGACAGGTAACAGATACGCAGTATTTT. Translated, it gives CASSLGGQVTDTQYF.

The chain has TRBV5-1 and TRBJ2-7; D is possibly TRBD2 (5 bases). V was pared by 4 bases and J by 3 bases, with 17 bases between. Germline assignment: CDR1 SGHRS and CDR2 YFSETQ. The CDR3 sequence is 15 residues long. In DNA, the CDR3 is TGCGCCAGCAGCCAAGATGGAGGACTCTACTACGAGCAGTACTTC. Translation gives CASSQDGGLYYEQYF.

In DNA form, the CDR3 reads TGTGCCATCAGTGAGGACTTCACAGGGGAAGATAGGACTGAAGCTTTCTTT. Encoded protein: CAISEDFTGEDRTEAFF. The V call is TRBV10-3, the J call TRBJ1-1, with 7 bases matching TRBD1. Germline V gene data show CDR1 as ENHRY and CDR2 as SYGVKD. The CDR3 consists of 17 residues. With V trimmed by 2 bases and J by 5 bases, 14 bases remained unmatched.

The chain uses TRBV20-1 and TRBJ1-2, with D perhaps matching TRBD1 (5 bases). This CDR3 has 11 residues. Between the trimmed V and J ends, which lost 6 bases and 7 bases, there was a span of 12 bases. CDR1 DFQATT and CDR2 SNEGSKA come from the germline V gene (reference sequence). In DNA form, the CDR3 reads TGCAGTGCGTCAGGGCTTCTTGGCTACACCTTC. This sequence encodes CSASGLLGYTF.

This clone was picked up one time. The chain joins TRBV2 to TRBJ1-5; possibly TRBD1 for D (5 bases). The V and J ends lost 3 bases and 6 bases respectively, with 9 bases between them. Germline V lookup: CDR1 SNHLY, CDR2 FYNNEI. The CDR3 runs to 13 residues. For the CDR3, the DNA is TGTGCCAGCAGTGAGGGGGGGTTTCAGCCCCAGCATTTT. Its translation is CASSEGGFQPQHF.

The rearrangement joins TRBV11-1 to TRBJ2-7; the match to TRBD2 covers 8 bases. The CDR3 has 14 residues. Germline CDR1 is SGHAT and CDR2 is FQDESV (reference sequence). After removal of 4 bases from V and 7 bases from J, the junction contained 9 bases not matched to a gene. CDR3 coding DNA: TGTGCCAGCAGCTCGCCGACTAGCGCGGGAGAGCAGTACTTC. This gives the protein CASSSPTSAGEQYF.